This T cell receptor beta chain was identified during a study of low-dose radiotherapy and immunotherapy resistance in tumors. For the study at large: The study gave Cohort 2 1 Gy per fraction every two weeks, totaling 13 Gy over 26 weeks. Administration of intravenous cyclophosphamide at 200 mg/m2 took place every two weeks, one day before radiation and immunotherapy.

This clonotype was recorded at least ten times. Alpha and beta chains were covered, as first-strand cDNA relied on TRAV- and TRBV-specific primers. With a V-primer adapter and a constant-region primer, TCRs were amplified for 20 to 25 PCR cycles. From the reads, TCRdb called clonotypes with MiXCR, one entry per CDR3 protein. The sample has around 84,000 distinct CDR3 sequences; roughly 17% are singletons. This sample's time point: after trial treatment. Treatment indicated: LDRT plus nivolumab, ipilimumab, low-dose cyclophosphamide and aspirin (RACIN trial). Each donor was administered nivolumab, ipilimumab, aspirin, low-dose cyclophosphamide and low-dose radiotherapy. In germline, CDR1 is DFQATT, CDR2 SNEGSKA (reference sequence). This CDR3 region has 14 residues. V gave up 1 base and J gave up 0 bases, with 7 bases separating them.

The sequenced sample was PBMCs, obtained after low-dose radiotherapy plus immunotherapy. This rearrangement joins TRBV20-1 to TRBJ2-1; D remains unclear. The sequence was collected from a male donor with prostate cancer. CDR3 nucleotide sequence: TGCAGTGCTAGAGGAGGAAGCTCCTACAATGAGCAGTTCTTC. Protein sequence: CSARGGSSYNEQFF.